What follows describes a single T cell receptor beta chain. The antigen remains unidentified. The sample belongs to a study of identical twins. The trim removed 4 bases at V and 5 bases at J, leaving 11 bases unmatched. The CDR3 has 15 amino acids. Study results and caveats: When twins shared out-of-frame alpha sequences, those sequences had excess low generation probability. Models came in too low on out-of-frame TCR alpha sharing in monozygotic twins.

One entry per CDR3 protein results from TCRdb running MiXCR on the 5' RACE reads. In the table there are hundreds of thousands of distinct CDR3 sequences, 5.5% to 6.5% of which are singletons. Material: naive T cells sorted from blood. This sequence was found in a man between 18 and 29 years old in good health. The chain employs TRBV12-3 or TRBV12-4 and TRBJ2-7, with TRBD1 matching 7 bases. The CDR3 coding sequence is TGTGCCAGCAGTTCCCGAAGACAGGGACGGGACGAGCAGTACTTC. Its protein is CASSSRRQGRDEQYF.